This T cell receptor (beta chain) stems from a study of early T cells in non-severe SARS-CoV-2 infection. TCRdb reanalysed the 5' RACE reads using MiXCR and keeps one entry per CDR3 protein. The table includes tens of thousands of distinct CDR3 sequences, roughly 10% detected once. The germline V gene encodes CDR1 KGHDR and CDR2 SFDVKD. The CDR3 length is 17 residues. V was pared by 7 bases and J by 0 bases, with 5 bases of the junction left unmatched. Concerning this clonotype: Its antigen is undetermined.

General study results and limits: Matches to VDJdb favored anti-spike CD8 responses and missed private and CD4 specificities.

The V and J genes are TRBV24-1 and TRBJ2-1, with 13 bases fitting TRBD2. This material consisted of whole blood, taken at baseline. This receptor was obtained from an adult who was a healthcare worker with PCR-confirmed SARS-CoV-2 infection or an uninfected control (not recorded which). CDR3 nucleotide sequence: TGTGCCACCAGCGGGACTAGCGGGGATAGCTCCTACAATGAGCAGTTCTTC. This encodes CATSGTSGDSSYNEQFF.